This is a list of T cell receptor beta chains from one sample in a study of T cells in Graves' hyperthyroidism and ophthalmopathy. A single record per CDR3 protein comes from TCRdb applying MiXCR to the multiplex PCR reads. This table holds some 270,000 distinct CDR3 sequences, about an eighth found once. Sequences were obtained from blood. Receptors were obtained from a woman aged 25 to 45 with Graves' hyperthyroidism that later progressed to Graves' ophthalmopathy. CDR3s include the opening cysteine and the closing phenylalanine or tryptophan. Fields, in order: J gene, V gene, D gene, clone size, CDR3 DNA, CDR3 protein. The D gene is left open where the match is weak. Expanded clones get a size class; other rows say once, few or many, or leave the size out.

TRBJ2-2 | TRBV30 | NA | many | TGTGCCTGTTTACGTCCGGACCCTACCCTGGAGCTGTTTTTT | CACLRPDPTLELFF
TRBJ1-2 | TRBV28 | TRBD1 | many | TGTGCCAGTATTGCAGGGGGCGATGGCTACACCTTC | CASIAGGDGYTF
TRBJ1-5 | TRBV19 | NA | NA | TGTGCCAGTACCCGGGGGCTCGGCAATCAGCCCCAGCATTTT | CASTRGLGNQPQHF
TRBJ1-5 | TRBV12-3/TRBV12-4 | TRBD1 | many | TGTGCCAGCAGTTTGGGACAGGGGAACGTGGGCAATCAGCCCCAGCATTTT | CASSLGQGNVGNQPQHF
TRBJ2-1 | TRBV29-1 | NA | few | TGCAGCGTTGAAATCGGAACCTACAATGAGCAGTTCTTC | CSVEIGTYNEQFF
TRBJ1-5 | TRBV30 | TRBD1 | NA | TGTGCCTGGGACCCGGGACAGGGAGGTAGACAGCCCCAGCATTTT | CAWDPGQGGRQPQHF
TRBJ2-7 | TRBV2 | TRBD1 | NA | TGTGCCAGCAGAAGGACAGGGGGACCCTACGAGCAGTACTTC | CASRRTGGPYEQYF
TRBJ2-1 | TRBV15 | NA | NA | TGTGCCACCAGTTCGAGAGGGGGGGGGGGGGGGCGCAGTGAGCAGTTCTTC | CATSSRGGGGGRSEQFF
TRBJ1-2 | TRBV4-3 | NA | many | TGCGCCAGCAGCCAAGGAGGCTATAAGGGGCCCGTAGGAGGCTACACCTTC | CASSQGGYKGPVGGYTF
TRBJ1-1 | TRBV7-9 | NA | many | TGTGCCAGCAGCCCTGTTACGAGAGTCCGGGTGCCTGAAGCTTTCTTT | CASSPVTRVRVPEAFF
TRBJ1-2 | TRBV12-3/TRBV12-4 | NA | NA | TGTGCCAGTAGCGAAGGGCAGGGGTATGGCTACACCTTC | CASSEGQGYGYTF
TRBJ2-7 | TRBV28 | TRBD1 | many | TGTGCCAGCAGTTTGGGACAGGGGGGGGAGCAGTACTTC | CASSLGQGGEQYF
TRBJ1-1 | TRBV10-3 | NA | many | TGTGCCTCCGAAAGGGGCGATTACACTGAAGCTTTCTTT | CASERGDYTEAFF
TRBJ2-5 | TRBV18 | TRBD1 | many | TGTGCCAGCTCACTGGGACAGGTTAGGTTGGAGACCCAGTACTTC | CASSLGQVRLETQYF
TRBJ1-4 | TRBV6-1 | NA | many | TGTGCCAGCAGTGAACCGGTCGGACTGGGGGAAAAACTGTTTTTT | CASSEPVGLGEKLFF
TRBJ2-7 | TRBV6-5 | NA | many | TGTGCCAGCAGTTACTCCCGGTACGAGCAGTACTTC | CASSYSRYEQYF
TRBJ1-6 | TRBV18 | TRBD1 | many | TGTGCCAGCTCACCAGTCCCGGGACAGGGAGCGGTGTCACCCCTCCACTTT | CASSPVPGQGAVSPLHF
TRBJ2-1 | TRBV25-1 | TRBD2 | few | TGTGCCAGCGCCACTAGCGGGTTCTACAATGAGCAGTTCTTC | CASATSGFYNEQFF
TRBJ2-1 | TRBV10-3 | NA | few | TGTGCCATCAATTCGGGGGCCGAGCAGTTCTTC | CAINSGAEQFF
TRBJ1-2 | TRBV20-1 | NA | NA | TGCAGTGCTAGCACCGGTAGGGGCTACACCTTC | CSASTGRGYTF
TRBJ1-1 | TRBV11-2 | NA | many | TGTGCCAGCAGCTTAGATATGGGGGGGAGGACTGAAGCTTTCTTT | CASSLDMGGRTEAFF
TRBJ2-1 | TRBV6-2/TRBV6-3 | NA | once | TGTGCCAGCAGTTACTCGCCCTATCGAAGCTCCTACAATGAGCAGTTCTTC | CASSYSPYRSSYNEQFF
TRBJ2-1 | TRBV20-1 | TRBD2 | few | TGCAGTGCTGATGGACTAGCGGGAAACAGTGAGCAGTTCTTC | CSADGLAGNSEQFF
TRBJ2-3 | TRBV7-3 | NA | many | TGTGCCAGCAGCTTAACGCGGGGTAGCGGCTCCACAGATACGCAGTATTTT | CASSLTRGSGSTDTQYF
TRBJ2-5 | TRBV2 | NA | many | TGTGCCAGCAGGAGGGACCCACCCCAGTACTTC | CASRRDPPQYF
TRBJ2-5 | TRBV5-6 | TRBD2 | few | TGTGCCAGCAGCTTGCGCGGGAGCCAAGAGACCCAGTACTTC | CASSLRGSQETQYF
TRBJ2-1 | TRBV20-1 | NA | many | TGCAGTGCTAGAAAGGGGGTGGGAGGCTACAATGAGCAGTTCTTC | CSARKGVGGYNEQFF
TRBJ2-1 | TRBV7-2 | TRBD2 | many | TGTGCCAGCAGCGTAATTAGCGGGACGACCTACAATGAGCAGTTCTTC | CASSVISGTTYNEQFF
TRBJ1-5 | TRBV2 | NA | many | TGTGCCAGCAGTCGGGGGGGCGGAAATCAGCCCCAGCATTTT | CASSRGGGNQPQHF
TRBJ1-3 | TRBV15 | TRBD1 | NA | TGTGCCACCAGCAGAGATCTGTCTGGTAACAGGGGGGTCAGCACCATATATTTT | CATSRDLSGNRGVSTIYF
TRBJ2-7 | TRBV6-5 | NA | many | TGTGCCAGCAGTTACGGGCTAGCGCCTACCTACGAGCAGTACTTC | CASSYGLAPTYEQYF
TRBJ2-5 | TRBV29-1 | TRBD2 | few | TGCAGCGTTGAGCTAAGTAGCGGGAGGGCCCACCAAGAGACCCAGTACTTC | CSVELSSGRAHQETQYF
TRBJ2-1 | TRBV25-1 | NA | NA | TGTGCCAGCAGTGCCCTGGGACACTCGCCCTACAATGAGCAGTTCTTC | CASSALGHSPYNEQFF
TRBJ2-5 | TRBV5-4 | NA | NA | TGTGCCAGCAGCTGGGGGACAAACCAAGAGACCCAGTACTTC | CASSWGTNQETQYF
TRBJ2-2 | TRBV12-3/TRBV12-4 | NA | many | TGTGCCAGCATCCCTTTTTTGGGGGGCCGGACCGGGGAGCTGTTTTTT | CASIPFLGGRTGELFF
TRBJ2-5 | TRBV12-3/TRBV12-4 | TRBD2 | many | TGTGCCAGCAGTTTATTCGGGAGGGGACTCGTGTACCAAGAGACCCAGTACTTC | CASSLFGRGLVYQETQYF
TRBJ1-5 | TRBV3-1 | NA | many | TGTGCCAGCAGCGTGGGGGACGGGAATCAGCCCCAGCATTTT | CASSVGDGNQPQHF
TRBJ1-1 | TRBV18 | TRBD1 | NA | TGTGCCAGCTCACCACGCAGGGGGGGCTTGGACACTGAAGCTTTCTTT | CASSPRRGGLDTEAFF
TRBJ2-7 | TRBV20-1 | TRBD2 | few | TGCAGTGCCCACGGGGGGGGTCCAAACTCCTACGAGCAGTACTTC | CSAHGGGPNSYEQYF
TRBJ2-1 | TRBV18 | NA | many | TGTGCCAGCTCACCCCTCCGACGTCTTGGTTTAAATGAGCAGTTCTTC | CASSPLRRLGLNEQFF
TRBJ1-2 | TRBV27 | NA | NA | TGTGCCAGCAGTTGGGGGGTGGGTTATGGCTACACCTTC | CASSWGVGYGYTF
TRBJ2-3 | TRBV4-1 | TRBD1 | NA | TGCGCCAGCAGCCAAGGGACAGGGGTCACAGATGCGCAGTATTTT | CASSQGTGVTDAQYF
TRBJ2-2 | TRBV19 | NA | NA | TGTGCCAGTAAACGAGGTAGGGGCGGTCTCAGAAACACCGGGGAGCTGTTTTTT | CASKRGRGGLRNTGELFF
TRBJ2-7 | TRBV7-9 | TRBD2 | few | TGTACCAGCAGCGGCAGGACTAGCGGACTTGCCGAGCAGTACTTC | CTSSGRTSGLAEQYF
TRBJ2-7 | TRBV7-2 | NA | NA | TGTGCCAGCAGCCGGGACCCGTCGGGCGAGCAGTACTTC | CASSRDPSGEQYF